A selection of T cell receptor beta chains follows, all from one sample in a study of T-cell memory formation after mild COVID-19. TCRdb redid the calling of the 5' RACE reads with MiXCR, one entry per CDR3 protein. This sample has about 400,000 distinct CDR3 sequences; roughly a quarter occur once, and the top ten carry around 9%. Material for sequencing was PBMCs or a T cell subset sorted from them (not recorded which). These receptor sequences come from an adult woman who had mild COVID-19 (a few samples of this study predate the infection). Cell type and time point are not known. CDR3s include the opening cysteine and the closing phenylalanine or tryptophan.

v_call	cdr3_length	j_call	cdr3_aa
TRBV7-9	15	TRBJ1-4	CASSSPGQGREKLFF
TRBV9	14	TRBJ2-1	CASSVGRGNNEQFF
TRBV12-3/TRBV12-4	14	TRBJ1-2	CASSLAPGTYGYTF
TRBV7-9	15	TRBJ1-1	CASSLGVGRNTEAFF
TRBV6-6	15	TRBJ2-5	CASSYRDRDFETQYF
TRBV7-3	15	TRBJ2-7	CASSPQSGPPYEQYF
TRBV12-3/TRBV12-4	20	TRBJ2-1	CASTKVGTSGSNSSYNEQFF
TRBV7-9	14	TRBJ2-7	CASSGTSGSLEQYF
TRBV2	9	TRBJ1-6	CASGGPLHF
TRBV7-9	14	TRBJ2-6	CASSPDLWANVLTF
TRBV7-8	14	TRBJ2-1	CASSLRGPYNEQFF
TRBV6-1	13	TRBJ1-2	CASSVREAYGYTF
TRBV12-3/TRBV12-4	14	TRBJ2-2	CASSFRGAVGELFF
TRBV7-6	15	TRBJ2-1	CASRDGVSSYNEQFF
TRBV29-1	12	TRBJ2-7	CSFWTGNYEQYF
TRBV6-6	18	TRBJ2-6	CASLRSGTAISGANVLTF
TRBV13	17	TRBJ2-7	CASSSGTSGVGKDEQYF
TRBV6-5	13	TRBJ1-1	CASSYSTETEAFF
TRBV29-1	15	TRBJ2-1	CSVPRVAGGPREQFF
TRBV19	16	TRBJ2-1	CASSSSGRGSYNEQFF
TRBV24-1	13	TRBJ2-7	CATGTGGIDEQYF
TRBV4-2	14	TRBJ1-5	CASSKDRASQPQHF
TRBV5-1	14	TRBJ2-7	CASSLGTGGYEQYF
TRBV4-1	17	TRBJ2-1	CASSHGVGTSLYNEQFF
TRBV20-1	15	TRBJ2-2	CSSLKRGTDTGELFF
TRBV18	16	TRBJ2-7	CASSPPYGTGAYEQYF
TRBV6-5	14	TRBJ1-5	CASSYSGRSQPQHF
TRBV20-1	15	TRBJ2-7	CSATPGAQLLYEQYF
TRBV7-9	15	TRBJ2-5	CASSFLRTPGETQYF
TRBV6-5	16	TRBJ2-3	CASSYSSGGGTDTQYF
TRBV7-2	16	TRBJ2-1	CASSLIGGRADNEQFF
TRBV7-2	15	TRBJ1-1	CASSLALTLNTEAFF
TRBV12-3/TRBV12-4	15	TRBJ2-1	CASSHPGRGANEQFF
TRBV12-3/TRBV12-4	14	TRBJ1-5	CASSPGTRHQPQHF
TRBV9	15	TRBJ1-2	CASSVARDENYGYTF
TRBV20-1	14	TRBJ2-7	CSAREAGGLYEQYF
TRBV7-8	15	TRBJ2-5	CASSQPAAGGETQYF
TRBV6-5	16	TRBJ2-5	CASSLRASGEQETQYF
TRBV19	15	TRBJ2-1	CASSTGTSYHNEQFF
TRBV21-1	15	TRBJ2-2	CASSKGGANTGELFF
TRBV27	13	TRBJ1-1	CASSLGRRTEAFF
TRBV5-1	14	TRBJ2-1	CASSQGTGGNEQFF
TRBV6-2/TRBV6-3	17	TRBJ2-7	CASSYSVTGTSSYEQYF
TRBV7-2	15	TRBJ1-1	CASSAQGLGGTEAFF
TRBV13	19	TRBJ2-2	CASSIQGGFVGSNTGELFF
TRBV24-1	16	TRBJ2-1	CATSDVTGASYNEQFF
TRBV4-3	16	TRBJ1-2	CASSRWTGELVHGYTF
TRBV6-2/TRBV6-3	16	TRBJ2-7	CASSSPRTGSSYEQYF
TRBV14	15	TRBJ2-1	CASSQARHTYNEQFF
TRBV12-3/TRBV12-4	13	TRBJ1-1	CASSDRINTEAFF
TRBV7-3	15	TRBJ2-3	CASSLGGQSTDTQYF
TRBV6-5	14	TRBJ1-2	CASSYSNSGYGYTF
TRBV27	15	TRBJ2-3	CASSPREGLTDTQYF
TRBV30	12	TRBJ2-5	CAWAYGQETQYF
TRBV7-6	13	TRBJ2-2	CASSIQGTGELFF